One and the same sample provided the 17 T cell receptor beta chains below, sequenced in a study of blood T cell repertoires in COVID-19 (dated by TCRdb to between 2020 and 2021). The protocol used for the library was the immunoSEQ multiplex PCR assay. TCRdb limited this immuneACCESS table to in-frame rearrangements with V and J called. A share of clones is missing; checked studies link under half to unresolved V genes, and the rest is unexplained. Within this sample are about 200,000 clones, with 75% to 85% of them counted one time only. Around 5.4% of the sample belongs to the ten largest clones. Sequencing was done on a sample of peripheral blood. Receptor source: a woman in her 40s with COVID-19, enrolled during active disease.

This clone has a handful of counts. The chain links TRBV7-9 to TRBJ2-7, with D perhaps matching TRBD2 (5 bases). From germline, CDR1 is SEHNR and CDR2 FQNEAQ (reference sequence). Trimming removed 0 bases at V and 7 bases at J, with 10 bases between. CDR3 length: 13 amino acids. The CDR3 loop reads CASSLAGVREQYF. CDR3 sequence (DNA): TGTGCCAGCAGCTTAGCGGGAGTGAGAGAGCAGTACTTC.

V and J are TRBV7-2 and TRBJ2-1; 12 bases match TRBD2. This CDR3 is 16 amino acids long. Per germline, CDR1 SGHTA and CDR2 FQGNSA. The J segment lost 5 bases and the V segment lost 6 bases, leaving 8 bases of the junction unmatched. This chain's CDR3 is CASRRYWTSGNNEQFF. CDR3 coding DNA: TGTGCCAGCAGGCGGTACTGGACTAGCGGGAACAATGAGCAGTTCTTC.

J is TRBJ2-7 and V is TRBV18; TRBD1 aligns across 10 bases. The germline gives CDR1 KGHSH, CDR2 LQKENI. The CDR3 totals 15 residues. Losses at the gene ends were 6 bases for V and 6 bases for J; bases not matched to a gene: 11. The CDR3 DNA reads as TGTGCCAGCTCCCTAACCGGGACAGGGGTACGCGAGCAGTACTTC. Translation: CASSLTGTGVREQYF.

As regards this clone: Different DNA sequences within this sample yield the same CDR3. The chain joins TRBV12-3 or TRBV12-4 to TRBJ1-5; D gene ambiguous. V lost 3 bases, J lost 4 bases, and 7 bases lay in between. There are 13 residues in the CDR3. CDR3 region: CASSFSGNQPQHF. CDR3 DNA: TGTGCCAGCAGTTTCTCGGGTAATCAGCCCCAGCATTTT.

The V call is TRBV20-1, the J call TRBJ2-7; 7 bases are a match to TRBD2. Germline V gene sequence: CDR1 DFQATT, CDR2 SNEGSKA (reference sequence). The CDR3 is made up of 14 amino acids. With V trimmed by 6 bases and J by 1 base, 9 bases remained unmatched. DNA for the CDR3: TGCAGTGCAAGTTGGCTAGCGGCGTCCTACGAGCAGTACTTC. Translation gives CSASWLAASYEQYF.

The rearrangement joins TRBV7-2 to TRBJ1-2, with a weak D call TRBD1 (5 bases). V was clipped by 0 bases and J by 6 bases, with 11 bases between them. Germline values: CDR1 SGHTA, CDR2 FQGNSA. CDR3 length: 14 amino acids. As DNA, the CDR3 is TGTGCCAGCAGCTTAGCGCTGCAAGGGGATGGCTACACCTTC. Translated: CASSLALQGDGYTF. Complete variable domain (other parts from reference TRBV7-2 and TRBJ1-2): GAGVSQSPSNKVTEKGKDVELRCDPISGHTALYWYRQSLGQGLEFLIYFQGNSAPDKSGLPSDRFSAERTGGSVSTLTIQRTQQEDSAVYLCASSLALQGDGYTFGSGTRLTVV.

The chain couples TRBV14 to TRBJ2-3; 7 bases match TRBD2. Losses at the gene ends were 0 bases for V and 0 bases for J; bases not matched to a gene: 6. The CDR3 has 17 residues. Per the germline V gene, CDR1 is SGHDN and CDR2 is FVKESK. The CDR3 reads CASSQDWGEGSTDTQYF. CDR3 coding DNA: TGTGCCAGCAGCCAAGATTGGGGGGAGGGTAGCACAGATACGCAGTATTTT.

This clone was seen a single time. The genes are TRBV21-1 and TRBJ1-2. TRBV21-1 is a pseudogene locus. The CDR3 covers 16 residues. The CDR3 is CASSNPRGAIDYGYTF. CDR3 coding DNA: TGTGCCAGCAGCAACCCCCGGGGGGCTATAGACTATGGCTACACCTTC.

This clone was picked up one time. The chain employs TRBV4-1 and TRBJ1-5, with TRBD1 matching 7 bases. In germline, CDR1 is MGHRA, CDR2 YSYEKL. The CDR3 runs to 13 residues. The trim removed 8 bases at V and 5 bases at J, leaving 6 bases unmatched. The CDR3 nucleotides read TGCGCCAGCGCCGGGACAGCAGATCAGCCCCAGCATTTT. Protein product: CASAGTADQPQHF.

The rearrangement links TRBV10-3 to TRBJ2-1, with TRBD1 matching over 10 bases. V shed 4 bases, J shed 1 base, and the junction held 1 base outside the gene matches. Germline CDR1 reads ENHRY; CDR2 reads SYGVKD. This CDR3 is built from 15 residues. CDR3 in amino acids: CAISGDRGSYNEQFF. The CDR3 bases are TGTGCCATCAGTGGGGACAGGGGTTCCTACAATGAGCAGTTCTTC.

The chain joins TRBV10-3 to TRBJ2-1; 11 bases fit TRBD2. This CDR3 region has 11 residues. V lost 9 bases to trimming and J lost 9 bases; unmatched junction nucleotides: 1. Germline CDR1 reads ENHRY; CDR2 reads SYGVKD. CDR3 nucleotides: TGTGCCATAGGGACTAGCGGTGAGCAGTTCTTC. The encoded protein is CAIGTSGEQFF.

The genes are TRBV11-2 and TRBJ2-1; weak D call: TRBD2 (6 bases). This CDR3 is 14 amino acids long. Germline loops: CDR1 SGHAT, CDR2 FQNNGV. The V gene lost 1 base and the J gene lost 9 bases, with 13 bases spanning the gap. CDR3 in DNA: TGTGCCAGCAGCTTAGTCGGCCTAGCGCCTGAGCAGTTCTTC. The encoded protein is CASSLVGLAPEQFF.

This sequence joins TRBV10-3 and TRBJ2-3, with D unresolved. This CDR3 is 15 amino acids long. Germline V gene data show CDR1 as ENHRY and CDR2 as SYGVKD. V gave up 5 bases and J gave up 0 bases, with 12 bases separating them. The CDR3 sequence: CAISYPMASTDTQYF. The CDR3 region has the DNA TGTGCCATCAGTTACCCCATGGCTAGCACAGATACGCAGTATTTT.

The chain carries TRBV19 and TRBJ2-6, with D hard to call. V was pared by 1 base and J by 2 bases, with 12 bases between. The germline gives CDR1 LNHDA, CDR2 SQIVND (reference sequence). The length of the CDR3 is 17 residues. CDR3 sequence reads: CASSIGPLNPGANVLTF. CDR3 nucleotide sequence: TGTGCCAGTAGTATAGGGCCTCTGAACCCTGGGGCCAACGTCCTGACTTTC. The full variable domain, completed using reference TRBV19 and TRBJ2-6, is DGGITQSPKYLFRKEGQNVTLSCEQNLNHDAMYWYRQDPGQGLRLIYYSQIVNDFQKGDIAEGYSVSREKKESFPLTVTSAQKNPTAFYLCASSIGPLNPGANVLTFGAGSRLTVL.

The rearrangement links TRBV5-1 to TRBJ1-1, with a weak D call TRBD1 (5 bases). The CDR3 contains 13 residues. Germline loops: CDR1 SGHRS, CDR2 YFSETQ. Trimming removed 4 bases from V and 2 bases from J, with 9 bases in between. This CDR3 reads CASSVDSNTEAFF. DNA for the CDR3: TGCGCCAGCAGCGTAGACAGTAACACTGAAGCTTTCTTT. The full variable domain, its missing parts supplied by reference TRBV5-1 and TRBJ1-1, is KAGVTQTPRYLIKTRGQQVTLSCSPISGHRSVSWYQQTPGQGLQFLFEYFSETQRNKGNFPGRFSGRQFSNSRSEMNVSTLELGDSALYLCASSVDSNTEAFFGQGTRLTVV.

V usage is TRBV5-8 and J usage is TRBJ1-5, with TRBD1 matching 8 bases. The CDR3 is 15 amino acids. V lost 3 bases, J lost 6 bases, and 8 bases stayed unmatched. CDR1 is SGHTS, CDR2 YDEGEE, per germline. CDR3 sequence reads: CASSSGQGNVQPQHF. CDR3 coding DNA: TGTGCCAGCAGCTCCGGACAGGGTAATGTTCAGCCCCAGCATTTT. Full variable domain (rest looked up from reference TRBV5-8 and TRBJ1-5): EAGVTQSPTHLIKTRGQQATLRCSPISGHTSVYWYQQALGLGLQFLLWYDEGEERNRGNFPPRFSGRQFPNYSSELNVNALELEDSALYLCASSSGQGNVQPQHFGDGTRLSIL.

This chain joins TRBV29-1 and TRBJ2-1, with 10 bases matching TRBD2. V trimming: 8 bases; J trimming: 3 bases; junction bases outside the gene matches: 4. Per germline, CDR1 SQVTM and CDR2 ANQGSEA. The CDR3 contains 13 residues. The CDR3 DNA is TGCAGCATGAGACTAGCGGGCTACAATGAGCAGTTCTTC. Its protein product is CSMRLAGYNEQFF.